The 5 T cell receptor beta chains listed next were all sequenced from one sample in a study of T cell responses to AZD1222 COVID-19 vaccine. Sequencing was performed with immunoSEQ multiplex PCR; in TCRdb, only in-frame clones are kept and a portion is missing. Of 90,000 to 120,000 clones listed, approximately 92% are singletons. The material was peripheral blood, obtained 28 days after the second AZD1222 dose. The receptor source for this set is an adult who received the AZD1222 COVID-19 vaccine.

The genes are TRBV7-6 and TRBJ2-2, with 9 positions matching TRBD1. The V gene end was trimmed by 1 base and the J gene end by 6 bases; junction bases not matched to a gene: 3. The germline V gene has CDR1 SGHVS and CDR2 FNYEAQ. This CDR3 is built from 15 residues. CDR3 sequence reads: CASSLETGGAGELFF. DNA for the CDR3: TGTGCCAGCAGCTTAGAGACAGGGGGGGCCGGGGAGCTGTTTTTT. The full variable domain, its missing parts supplied by reference TRBV7-6 and TRBJ2-2, is GAGVSQSPRYKVTKRGQDVALRCDPISGHVSLYWYRQALGQGPEFLTYFNYEAQQDKSGLPNDRFSAERPEGSISTLTIQRTEQRDSAMYRCASSLETGGAGELFFGEGSRLTVL.

For the CDR3, the DNA is TGTGCCAGCAGTGCATTTTGGGGGACTAGCGGGAGAAAACAGGGTTACAATGAGCAGTTCTTC. Translating gives CASSAFWGTSGRKQGYNEQFF. The rearrangement links TRBV28 to TRBJ2-1, with TRBD2 matching over 14 bases. The J segment lost 4 bases and the V segment lost 5 bases, leaving 19 bases of the junction unmatched. The CDR3 has 21 amino acids. Germline V gene data show CDR1 as MDHEN and CDR2 as SYDVKM.

The genes are TRBV7-2 and TRBJ2-3; TRBD2 matches at 14 bases. V shed 0 bases, J shed 7 bases, and the junction held 9 bases outside the gene matches. Germline V gene sequence: CDR1 SGHTA, CDR2 FQGNSA. The CDR3 covers 18 residues. The CDR3 is CASSLAWTSGGPRNTQYF. For the CDR3, the DNA is TGTGCCAGCAGCTTAGCCTGGACTAGCGGGGGGCCACGAAATACGCAGTATTTT. Variable domain in full (rest from reference TRBV7-2 and TRBJ2-3): GAGVSQSPSNKVTEKGKDVELRCDPISGHTALYWYRQSLGQGLEFLIYFQGNSAPDKSGLPSDRFSAERTGGSVSTLTIQRTQQEDSAVYLCASSLAWTSGGPRNTQYFGPGTRLTVL.

The sample holds a few counts of this clone. The gene calls are TRBV5-6 and TRBJ1-2; 10 bases line up with TRBD1. The CDR3 runs 15 residues. Germline V gene sequence: CDR1 SGHDT, CDR2 YYEEEE. Trimming took 4 bases from V and 1 from J; bases not matched to a gene: 4. The CDR3 region has the DNA TGTGCCAGCAGCCAGTGGACAGGGGGTAACTATGGCTACACCTTC. This sequence encodes CASSQWTGGNYGYTF.

This clone was seen a handful of times. The chain has TRBV19 and TRBJ2-3; 8 bases are shared with TRBD2. Germline CDR1 is LNHDA and CDR2 is SQIVND (reference sequence). The CDR3 contains 17 residues. With V trimmed by 5 bases and J by 1 base, 11 bases remained unmatched. The CDR3 nucleotides are TGTGCCAGTAGTGCCCCAAGCTTACTAGCGGGCACAGATACGCAGTATTTT. Translated, it gives CASSAPSLLAGTDTQYF.